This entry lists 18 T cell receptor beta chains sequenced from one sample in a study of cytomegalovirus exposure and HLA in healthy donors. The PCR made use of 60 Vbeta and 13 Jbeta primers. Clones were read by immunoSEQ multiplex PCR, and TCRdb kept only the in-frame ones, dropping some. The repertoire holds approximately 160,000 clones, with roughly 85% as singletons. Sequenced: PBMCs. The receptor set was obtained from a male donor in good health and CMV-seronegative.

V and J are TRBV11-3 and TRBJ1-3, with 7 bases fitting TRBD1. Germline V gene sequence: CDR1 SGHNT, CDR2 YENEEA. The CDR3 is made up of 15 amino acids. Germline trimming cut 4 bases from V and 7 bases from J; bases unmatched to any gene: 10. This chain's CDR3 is CASSSRQGLGNTIYF. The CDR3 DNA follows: TGTGCCAGCAGCTCCCGACAGGGCCTAGGGAACACCATATATTTT.

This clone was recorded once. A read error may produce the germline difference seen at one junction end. CDR3 in DNA: TGTGCCAGTAGTATACGAGGAGATCAAGAGGCCCAGTACTTC. This sequence encodes CASSIRGDQEAQYF. The genes are TRBV19 and TRBJ2-5; the D is unclear. This CDR3 region has 14 residues. Germline V gene sequence: CDR1 LNHDA, CDR2 SQIVND (reference sequence).

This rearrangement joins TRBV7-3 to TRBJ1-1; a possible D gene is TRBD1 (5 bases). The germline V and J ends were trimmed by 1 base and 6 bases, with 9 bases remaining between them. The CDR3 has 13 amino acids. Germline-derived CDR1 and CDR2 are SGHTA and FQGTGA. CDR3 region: CASSLNSGSEAFF. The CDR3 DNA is TGTGCCAGCAGCTTAAATTCAGGGTCTGAAGCTTTCTTT.

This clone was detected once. The CDR3 DNA follows: TGTGCCAGCAGCTTCGCGGCAGCCTCTAGCACAGATACGCAGTATTTT. This encodes CASSFAAASSTDTQYF. The V and J genes are TRBV5-4 and TRBJ2-3; no clear D gene. The CDR3 loop spans 16 amino acids. V dropped 2 bases and J dropped 0 bases, with 13 bases sitting between them. Germline V lookup: CDR1 SGHNT, CDR2 YYREEE (reference sequence).

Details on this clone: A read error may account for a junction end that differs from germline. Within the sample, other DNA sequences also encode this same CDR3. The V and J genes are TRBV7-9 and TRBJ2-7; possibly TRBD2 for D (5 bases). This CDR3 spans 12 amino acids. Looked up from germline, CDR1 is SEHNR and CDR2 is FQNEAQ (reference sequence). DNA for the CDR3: TGTTCCAGCAGCTTAGGAGGATACGAGCAGTACTTC. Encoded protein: CSSSLGGYEQYF.

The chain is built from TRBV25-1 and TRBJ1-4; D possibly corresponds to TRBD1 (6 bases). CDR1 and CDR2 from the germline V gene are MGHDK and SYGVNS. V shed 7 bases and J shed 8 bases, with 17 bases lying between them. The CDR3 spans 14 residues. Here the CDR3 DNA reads TGTGCCAGCACTGCGGACTCCCAGGGGGAAAAACTGTTTTTT. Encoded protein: CASTADSQGEKLFF.

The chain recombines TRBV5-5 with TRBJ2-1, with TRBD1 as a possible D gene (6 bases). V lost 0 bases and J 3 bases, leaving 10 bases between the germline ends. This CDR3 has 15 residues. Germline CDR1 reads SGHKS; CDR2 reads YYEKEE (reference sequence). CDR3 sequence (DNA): TGTGCCAGCAGCTTGGAGAGGGGGAGCTACAATGAGCAGTTCTTC. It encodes CASSLERGSYNEQFF.

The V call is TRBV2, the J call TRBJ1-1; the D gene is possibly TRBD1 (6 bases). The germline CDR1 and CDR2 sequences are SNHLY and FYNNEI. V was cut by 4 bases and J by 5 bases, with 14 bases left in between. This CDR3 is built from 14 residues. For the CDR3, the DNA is TGTGCCAGCAGTGTAAAGAGGGGGGGGACTGAAGCTTTCTTT. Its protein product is CASSVKRGGTEAFF.

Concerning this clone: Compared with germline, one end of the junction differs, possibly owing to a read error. The CDR3: CASSETSGSTMGNEQFF. The DNA of the CDR3 is TGTGCCAGTAGTGAGACTAGCGGGAGTACTATGGGTAATGAGCAGTTCTTC. The rearrangement uses TRBV25-1 and TRBJ2-1, with 12 bases matching TRBD2. The CDR3 extends over 17 amino acids. Per the germline V gene, CDR1 is MGHDK and CDR2 is SYGVNS.

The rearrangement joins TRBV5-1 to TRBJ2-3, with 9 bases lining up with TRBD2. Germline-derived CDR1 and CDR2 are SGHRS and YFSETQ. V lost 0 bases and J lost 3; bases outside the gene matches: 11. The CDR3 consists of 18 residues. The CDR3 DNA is TGCGCCAGCAGCTTGGATGTTGGCGGGGGGGCAGGAACAGATACGCAGTATTTT. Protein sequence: CASSLDVGGGAGTDTQYF.

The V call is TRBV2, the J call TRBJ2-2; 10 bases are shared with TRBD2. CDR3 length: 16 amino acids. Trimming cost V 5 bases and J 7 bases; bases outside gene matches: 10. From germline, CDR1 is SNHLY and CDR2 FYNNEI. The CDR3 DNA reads TGTGCCAGCAGTCCTAGCGGGAGAATAGTAGGCGGGGAGCTGTTTTTT. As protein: CASSPSGRIVGGELFF.

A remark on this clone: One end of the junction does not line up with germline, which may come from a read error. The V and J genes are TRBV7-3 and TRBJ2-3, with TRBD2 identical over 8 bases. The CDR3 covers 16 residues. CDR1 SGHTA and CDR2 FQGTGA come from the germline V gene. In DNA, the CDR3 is TGTTCCAGCAGCTCAGTCGGGAGGGCCAGCACAGATACGCAGTATTTT. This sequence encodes CSSSSVGRASTDTQYF.

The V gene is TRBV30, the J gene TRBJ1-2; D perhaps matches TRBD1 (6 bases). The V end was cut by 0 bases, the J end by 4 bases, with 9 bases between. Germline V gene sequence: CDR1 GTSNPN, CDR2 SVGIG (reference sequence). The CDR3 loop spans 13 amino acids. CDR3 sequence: CAWSVGRGYGYTF. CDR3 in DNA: TGTGCCTGGAGTGTAGGCAGGGGCTATGGCTACACCTTC.

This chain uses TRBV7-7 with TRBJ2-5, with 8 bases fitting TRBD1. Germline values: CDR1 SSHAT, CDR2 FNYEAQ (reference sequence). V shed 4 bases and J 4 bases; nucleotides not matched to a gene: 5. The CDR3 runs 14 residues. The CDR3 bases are TGTGCCAGCAGCTCGACAGGGGTCGGAGAGACCCAGTACTTC. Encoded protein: CASSSTGVGETQYF.

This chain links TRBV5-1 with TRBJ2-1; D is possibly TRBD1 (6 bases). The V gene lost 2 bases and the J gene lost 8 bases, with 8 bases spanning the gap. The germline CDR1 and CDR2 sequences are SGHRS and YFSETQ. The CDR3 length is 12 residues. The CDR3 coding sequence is TGCGCCAGCAGCTTACACAGGGATGAGCAGTTCTTC. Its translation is CASSLHRDEQFF.

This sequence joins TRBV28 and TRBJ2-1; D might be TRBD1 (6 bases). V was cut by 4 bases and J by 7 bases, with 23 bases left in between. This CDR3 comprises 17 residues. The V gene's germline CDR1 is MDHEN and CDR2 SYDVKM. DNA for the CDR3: TGTGCCAGCAGTTCCCTCCAGACAGGATACTCTGGTAATGAGCAGTTCTTC. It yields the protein CASSSLQTGYSGNEQFF. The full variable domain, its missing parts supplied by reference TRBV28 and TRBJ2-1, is DVKVTQSSRYLVKRTGEKVFLECVQDMDHENMFWYRQDPGLGLRLIYFSYDVKMKEKGDIPEGYSVSREKKERFSLILESASTNQTSMYLCASSSLQTGYSGNEQFFGPGTRLTVL.

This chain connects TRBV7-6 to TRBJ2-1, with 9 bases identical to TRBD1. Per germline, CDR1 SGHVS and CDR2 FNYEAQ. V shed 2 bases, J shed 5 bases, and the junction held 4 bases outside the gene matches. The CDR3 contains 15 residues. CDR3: CASSLTGQGNNEQFF. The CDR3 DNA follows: TGTGCCAGCAGCTTAACGGGACAGGGAAACAATGAGCAGTTCTTC.

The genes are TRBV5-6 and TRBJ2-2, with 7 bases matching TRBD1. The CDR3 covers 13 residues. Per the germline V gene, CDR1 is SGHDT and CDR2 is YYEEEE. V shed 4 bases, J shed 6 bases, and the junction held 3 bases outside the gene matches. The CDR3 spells CASSQRGPGELFF. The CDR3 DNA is TGTGCCAGCAGCCAAAGGGGGCCCGGGGAGCTGTTTTTT.